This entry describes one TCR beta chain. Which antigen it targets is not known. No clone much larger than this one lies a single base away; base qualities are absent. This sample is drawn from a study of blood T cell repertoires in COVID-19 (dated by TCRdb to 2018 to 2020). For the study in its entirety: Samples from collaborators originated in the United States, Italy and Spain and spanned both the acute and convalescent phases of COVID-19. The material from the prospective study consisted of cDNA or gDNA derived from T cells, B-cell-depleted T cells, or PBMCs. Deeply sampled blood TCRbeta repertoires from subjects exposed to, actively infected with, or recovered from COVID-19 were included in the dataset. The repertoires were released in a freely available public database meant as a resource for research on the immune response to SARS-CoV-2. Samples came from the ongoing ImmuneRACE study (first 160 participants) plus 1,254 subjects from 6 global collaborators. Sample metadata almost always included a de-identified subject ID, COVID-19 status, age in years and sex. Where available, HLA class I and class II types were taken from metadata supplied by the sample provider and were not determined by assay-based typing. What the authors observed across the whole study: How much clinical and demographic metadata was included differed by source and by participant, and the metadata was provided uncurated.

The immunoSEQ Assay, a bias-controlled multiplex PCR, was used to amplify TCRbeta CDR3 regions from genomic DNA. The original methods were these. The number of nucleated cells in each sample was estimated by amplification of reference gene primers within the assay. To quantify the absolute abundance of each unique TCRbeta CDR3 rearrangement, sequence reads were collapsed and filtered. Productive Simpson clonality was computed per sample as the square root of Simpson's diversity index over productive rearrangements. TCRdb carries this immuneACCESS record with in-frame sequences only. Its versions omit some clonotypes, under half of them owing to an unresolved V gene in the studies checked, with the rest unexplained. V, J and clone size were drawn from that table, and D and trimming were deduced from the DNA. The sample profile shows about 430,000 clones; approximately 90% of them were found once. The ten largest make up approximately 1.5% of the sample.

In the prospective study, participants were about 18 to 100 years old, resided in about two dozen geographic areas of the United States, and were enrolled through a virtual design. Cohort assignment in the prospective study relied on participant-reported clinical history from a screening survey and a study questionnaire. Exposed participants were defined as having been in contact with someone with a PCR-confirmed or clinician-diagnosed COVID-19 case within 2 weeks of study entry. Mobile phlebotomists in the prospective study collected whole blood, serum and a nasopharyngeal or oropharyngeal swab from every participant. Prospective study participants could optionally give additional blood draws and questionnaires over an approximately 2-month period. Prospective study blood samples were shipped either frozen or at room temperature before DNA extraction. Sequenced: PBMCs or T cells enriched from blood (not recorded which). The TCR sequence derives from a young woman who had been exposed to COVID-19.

The DNA sequence is TGTGCCAGCATAAGACAGGGCCTTCCGTGGCAGTACTTC. It is translated as CASIRQGLPWQYF. The sequence is built from TRBV28 and TRBJ2-7; 7 bases in between match TRBD1. Ends trimmed: V by 7 bases, J by 9 bases; bases unmatched to a gene: 12. Based on the germline V gene, the CDR1 and CDR2 sequences are MDHEN and SYDVKM. The CDR3 contains 13 residues, cysteine and phenylalanine counted. Only the CDR3 DNA stays, 39 bases, in frame from base 1.